The 3 T cell receptor beta chains presented below share a single source sample, sequenced in a study of T cell changes during pregnancy in multiple sclerosis. The table came from immunoSEQ multiplex PCR; TCRdb's copy has only in-frame clones and leaves some out. In the table there are over 50,000 clones, 92% of which are singletons. Specimen: CD4+ T cells from peripheral blood mononuclear cells, collected after pregnancy. All receptors derive from a female donor with multiple sclerosis, enrolled in a pregnancy study.

This sequence joins TRBV19 and TRBJ2-1; 8 bases align to TRBD2. The germline CDR1 and CDR2 sequences are LNHDA and SQIVND (reference sequence). With V trimmed by 4 bases and J by 3 bases, 8 bases remained unmatched. The CDR3 totals 16 residues. CDR3 sequence reads: CASSTSGTRVYNEQFF. In nucleotides, the CDR3 is TGTGCCAGTAGTACATCCGGGACTAGGGTCTACAATGAGCAGTTCTTC.

This sequence joins TRBV6-1 and TRBJ2-2; D perhaps matches TRBD2 (5 bases). Germline assignment: CDR1 MNHNS and CDR2 SASEGT. Trimming took 1 base from V and 6 from J, leaving 24 bases between them. The CDR3 consists of 19 residues. CDR3: CASSEVRGGRLSPSGELFF. CDR3 DNA: TGTGCCAGCAGTGAAGTTCGTGGAGGCAGACTTTCACCCTCCGGGGAGCTGTTTTTT.

Ten or more counts support this clone. The chain is built from TRBV4-2 and TRBJ2-1; D is ambiguous. The V and J ends lost 5 bases and 6 bases respectively, with 8 bases between them. Germline CDR1 LGHNA, CDR2 YNFKEQ. The CDR3 has 12 residues. The CDR3 here is CASSRNFNEQFF. The CDR3 DNA sequence: TGTGCCAGCAGCAGAAACTTCAATGAGCAGTTCTTC.